The 8 T cell receptor beta chains in this list originate from one sample, sequenced in a study of T cell repertoires in aging, cancer and after chemotherapy (dated by TCRdb to between 2018 and 2020). TCR beta rearrangements were amplified from genomic DNA extracted from peripheral blood rather than from sorted cells or RNA. Reads for this sample came from an Illumina MiSeq. Rearranged TRB sequences spanning V, D and J segments were amplified in a multiplex touch-down PCR with a mixed TRB-A/B primer pool. TCRdb cleaned the public reads at Q25 with fastp, built clones with MiXCR and kept in-frame beta chains. Under each unique CDR3 protein, matching rows form one entry showing the most common genes and DNA. The sample contains under 5,500 distinct CDR3 sequences, about 34% of them found a single time. The ten largest clones add up to about 14% of the sample. Sample: blood. These receptors were taken from a human donor with a blood cancer.

This clonotype was counted a few times. V usage is TRBV20-1 and J usage is TRBJ1-5; D is unclear. Germline V gene sequence: CDR1 DFQATT, CDR2 SNEGSKA (reference sequence). Trimming shortened V by 2 bases and J by 7 bases, and 9 bases separated the two germline ends. CDR3 length: 12 residues. As DNA, the CDR3 is TGCAGTGCTAGACGGGCTTTGCAGCCCCAGCATTTT. Translated: CSARRALQPQHF.

V and J are TRBV6-5 and TRBJ2-7, with TRBD1 matching over 8 bases. Germline trimming cut 0 bases from V and 3 bases from J; bases unmatched to any gene: 7. CDR1 MNHEY and CDR2 SVGAGI come from the germline V gene. CDR3 length equals 16 residues. The CDR3 nucleotides read TGTGCCAGCAGTTACTCCGGGTGGACAGGGAACTACGAGCAGTACTTC. This gives the protein CASSYSGWTGNYEQYF.

Only one count was recorded for this clonotype. The V gene is TRBV18, the J gene TRBJ1-5, with 8 bases aligning to TRBD1. There are 16 residues in the CDR3. V gave up 2 bases and J gave up 2 bases; unmatched junction bases: 5. CDR1 and CDR2 (germline): KGHSH, LQKENI. CDR3 sequence (DNA): TGTGCCAGCTCACCAACTGACAGGGGTGGCAATCAGCCCCAGCATTTT. This gives the protein CASSPTDRGGNQPQHF.

J is TRBJ1-3 and V is TRBV20-1; TRBD1 agrees at 9 bases. The CDR3 contains 15 residues. Germline CDR1 reads DFQATT; CDR2 reads SNEGSKA (reference sequence). J was trimmed by 3 bases and V by 6 bases; bases with no gene match: 9. This chain's CDR3 is CSATSGQGIGNTIYF. The CDR3 DNA reads as TGCAGTGCAACCTCGGGACAGGGAATTGGAAACACCATATATTTT.

Details on this clonotype: Since a much larger clone is just one base distant, this may be a read error. V gene TRBV6-2 or TRBV6-3 combines with J gene TRBJ1-1; the D gene is possibly TRBD1 (5 bases). CDR1 MNHEY and CDR2 SVGEGT come from the germline V gene. The CDR3 has 13 residues. The CDR3 spells CAISYSGDTEAFF. The CDR3 DNA is TGTGCCATCAGTTACTCGGGGGACACTGAAGCTTTCTTT.

V usage is TRBV12-3 or TRBV12-4 and J usage is TRBJ1-1; D not resolved. V was cut by 4 bases and J by 10 bases, with 13 bases left in between. The CDR3 length is 12 residues. CDR3 residues: CASSSHSDRAFF. CDR3 in DNA: TGTGCCAGCAGTTCTCACAGCGATCGAGCTTTCTTT.

The CDR3 coding sequence is TGTGCCAGCAGTTACGGGGCCACGAGACCAGAGCAGGAAAACATTCAGTACTTC. This gives the protein CASSYGATRPEQENIQYF. J is TRBJ2-4 and V is TRBV6-5; maybe TRBD1 (5 bases). Trimming left V 2 bases short and J 5 bases short, with 22 bases between. The germline V gene has CDR1 MNHEY and CDR2 SVGAGI. This CDR3 region has 18 residues.

The chain joins TRBV12-3 or TRBV12-4 to TRBJ2-1; D unresolved. V was pared by 6 bases and J by 4 bases, with 13 bases between. The CDR3 covers 14 residues. DNA for the CDR3: TGTGCCAGCAGATTTAAGGCGACTTACAATGAGCAGTTCTTC. Translated: CASRFKATYNEQFF.